This T cell receptor (beta chain) was identified in a study of cytomegalovirus exposure and HLA in healthy donors. Regarding the study as a whole: Three CMV-associated chains were confirmed in vitro to be specific for CMV antigens.

The PCR made use of 60 Vbeta and 13 Jbeta primers. Measured with immunoSEQ multiplex PCR; TCRdb has only the in-frame clones, and not every one. The sample has under 200,000 clones, 70% to 90% seen once. To note about this clone: Its antigen is unknown.

Trimming pared 3 bases from V and 7 bases from J, leaving 12 bases between. The CDR3 sequence is 13 residues long. CDR1 and CDR2 from the germline V gene are SNHLY and FYNNEI. Sample: PBMCs. V and J are TRBV2 and TRBJ2-5, with unresolved D. This TCR derives from a woman younger than 35 in good health and CMV-seropositive. The CDR3 here is CASSDPEHGTQYF. CDR3 DNA sequence: TGTGCCAGCAGTGATCCCGAACATGGGACCCAGTACTTC.